Detailed here is one T cell receptor (beta chain). This sample stems from a study of identical twins. Trimming left V 3 bases short and J 2 bases short, with 14 bases between. The CDR3 sequence is 15 residues long. Germline V lookup: CDR1 MNHNS, CDR2 SASEGT. TCRdb used MiXCR to reprocess the 5' RACE reads, holding one entry per CDR3 protein. The profile shows approximately 700,000 distinct CDR3 sequences, 15% to 20% of them singletons. The data also belong to a second study, concerning T cells expressing NK-cell markers.

Sequencing input: PBMCs. This chain joins TRBV6-1 and TRBJ2-7; tentative D call: TRBD2 (6 bases). The clonotype was recovered from a woman younger than 35 in good health. This CDR3 reads CASSEGLSGAYEQYF. DNA of the CDR3: TGTGCCAGCAGTGAGGGTCTGTCGGGGGCCTACGAGCAGTACTTC.